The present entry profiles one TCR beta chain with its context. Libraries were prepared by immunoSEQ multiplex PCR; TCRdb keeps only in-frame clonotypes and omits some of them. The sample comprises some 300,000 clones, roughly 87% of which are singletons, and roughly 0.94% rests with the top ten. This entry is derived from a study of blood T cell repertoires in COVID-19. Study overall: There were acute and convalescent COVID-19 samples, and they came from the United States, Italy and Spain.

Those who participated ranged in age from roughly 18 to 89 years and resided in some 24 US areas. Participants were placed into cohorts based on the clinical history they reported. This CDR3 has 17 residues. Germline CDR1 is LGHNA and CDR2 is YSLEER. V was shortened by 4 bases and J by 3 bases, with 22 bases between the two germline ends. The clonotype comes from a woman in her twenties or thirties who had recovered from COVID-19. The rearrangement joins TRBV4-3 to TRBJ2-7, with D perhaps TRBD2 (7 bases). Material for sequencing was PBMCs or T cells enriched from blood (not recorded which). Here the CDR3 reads CASSREIGGGHDYEQYF. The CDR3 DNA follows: TGCGCCAGCAGCCGAGAGATAGGGGGGGGGCATGACTACGAGCAGTACTTC.